This T cell receptor beta chain was obtained from a study of CD8 T cells in Susac syndrome. Study-level findings and limits: Only a relatively small number of individuals were included in the TCR sequencing and HLA analysis.

Germline CDR1 and CDR2: LNHNV and YYDKDF (reference sequence). CDR3 length equals 17 residues. V was cut by 0 bases and J by 2 bases, with 14 bases left in between. To note about this clonotype: The antigen remains undetermined.

It was with random hexamers that 0.5 to 1 ug RNA was reverse transcribed. TCR beta CDR3 was amplified by immunoSEQ multiplex PCR. This amplification extended across 54 Vbeta and 13 Jbeta segments. TCRdb reprocessed the immunoSEQ multiplex PCR reads via MiXCR and lists one record per CDR3 protein. The data contain some 170,000 distinct CDR3 sequences, roughly 95% of them singletons. J is TRBJ1-5 and V is TRBV15; D is perhaps TRBD1 (5 bases). Input material: CD4+ T cells from PBMCs. The TCR was taken from a human donor in good health. Here the CDR3 reads CATSRDFGGQRNQPQHF. CDR3 nucleotides: TGTGCCACCAGCAGAGATTTTGGTGGACAACGCAATCAGCCCCAGCATTTT.